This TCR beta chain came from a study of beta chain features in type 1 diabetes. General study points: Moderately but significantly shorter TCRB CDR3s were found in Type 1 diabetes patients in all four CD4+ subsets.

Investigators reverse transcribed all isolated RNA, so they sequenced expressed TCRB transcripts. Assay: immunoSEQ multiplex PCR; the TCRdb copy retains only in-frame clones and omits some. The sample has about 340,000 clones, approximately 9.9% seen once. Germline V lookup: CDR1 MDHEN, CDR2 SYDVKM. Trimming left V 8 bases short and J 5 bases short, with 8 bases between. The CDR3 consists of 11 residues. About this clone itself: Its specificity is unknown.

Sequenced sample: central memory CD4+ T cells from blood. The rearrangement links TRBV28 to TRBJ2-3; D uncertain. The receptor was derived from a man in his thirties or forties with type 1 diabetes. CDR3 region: CASGIEDTQYF. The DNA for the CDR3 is TGTGCCAGCGGTATCGAAGATACGCAGTATTTT.